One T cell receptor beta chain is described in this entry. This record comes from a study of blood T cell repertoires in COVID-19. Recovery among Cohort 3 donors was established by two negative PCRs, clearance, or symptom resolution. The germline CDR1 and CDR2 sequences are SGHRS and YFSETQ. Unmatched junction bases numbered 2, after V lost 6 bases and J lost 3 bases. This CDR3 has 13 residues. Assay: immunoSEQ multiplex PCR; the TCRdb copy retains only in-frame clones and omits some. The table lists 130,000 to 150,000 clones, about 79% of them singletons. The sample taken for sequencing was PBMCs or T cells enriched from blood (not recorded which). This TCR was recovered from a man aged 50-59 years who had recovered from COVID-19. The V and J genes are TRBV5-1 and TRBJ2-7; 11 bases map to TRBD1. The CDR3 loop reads CASTGTGGYEQYF. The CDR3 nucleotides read TGCGCCAGCACTGGGACAGGGGGCTACGAGCAGTACTTC.